Listed below are T cell receptor beta chains from one sample, sequenced in a study of beta chain features in type 1 diabetes. Profiled with immunoSEQ multiplex PCR; TCRdb holds only in-frame clones, not every one. The table includes about 360,000 clones, around 13% detected once. The sequencing sample was made of naive CD4+ T cells from blood. The receptor set was obtained from a man between 18 and 35 years old in good health. The CDR3 runs from the conserved cysteine through the conserved F or W. Fields, in order: V gene, D gene, J gene, clone size, CDR3 DNA, CDR3 protein. D genes are given only for firm matches. Not every row has a clone size; where given, it reads once, few, many or a size class.

>TRBV7-2|.|TRBJ2-7|few
TGTGCCAGCAGACTAAACAGGGGGGGAGCCTACGAGCAGTACTTC
CASRLNRGGAYEQYF
>TRBV5-1|TRBD1|TRBJ2-5|.
TGCGCCAGCAGCTCGACAGGGGTGGAGACCCAGTACTTC
CASSSTGVETQYF
>TRBV7-9|TRBD2|TRBJ2-1|.
TGTGCCAGCAGCCCAAGGGGGGCTAGCGGGAGATACAATGAGCAGTTCTTC
CASSPRGASGRYNEQFF
>TRBV15|.|TRBJ2-1|few
TGTGCCACCAGCAGTAGCTTGAGCTCCTACAATGAGCAGTTCTTC
CATSSSLSSYNEQFF
>TRBV13|.|TRBJ1-1|few
TGTGCCAGCAGCTTATTCCTATTGCGAGCTAACACTGAAGCTTTCTTT
CASSLFLLRANTEAFF
>TRBV30|TRBD1|TRBJ1-1|few
TGTGCCTGGAGTGTAAGCCAGGGGGCGACTGAAGCTTTCTTT
CAWSVSQGATEAFF
>TRBV5-1|TRBD1|TRBJ2-7|few
TGCGCCAGCAGCTCAACACAGGGGACCCACTACGAGCAGTACTTC
CASSSTQGTHYEQYF
>TRBV7-2|.|TRBJ2-1|few
TGTGCCAGCAGCTTAGCTGATGGGACTTATCAGGAGCAGTTCTTC
CASSLADGTYQEQFF
>TRBV2|.|TRBJ2-2|few
TGTGCCAGCTCAGGGGTCGCCACCGGGGAGCTGTTTTTT
CASSGVATGELFF
>TRBV6-1|TRBD2|TRBJ2-1|.
TGTGCCAGCAGTGAATGGAGGGGAGGGATCAATGAGCAGTTCTTC
CASSEWRGGINEQFF
>TRBV6-5|.|TRBJ1-1|.
TGTGCCAGCAGCGTCGACAGGACCACTGAAGCTTTCTTT
CASSVDRTTEAFF
>TRBV28|.|TRBJ2-3|.
TGTGCCAGCAGTTTCATCAGGGGAGATACGCAGTATTTT
CASSFIRGDTQYF
>TRBV25-1|.|TRBJ1-1|few
TGTGCCAGCAGTGTGGGGCGGCAGGCTGAAGCTTTCTTT
CASSVGRQAEAFF
>TRBV5-1|TRBD1|TRBJ2-1|.
TGCGCCAGCAGCTTGAGTCCAGGGGGCAACGGTGAGCAGTTCTTC
CASSLSPGGNGEQFF
>TRBV30|TRBD1|TRBJ1-2|.
TGTGCCTGGAGTCGTGGGACAGGGGATGGCTACACCTTC
CAWSRGTGDGYTF
>TRBV4-3|TRBD1|TRBJ2-7|.
TGCGCCAGCAGCCCATCGAGGGGACAGGGGGCCCCCATCTCCTACGAGCAGTACTTC
CASSPSRGQGAPISYEQYF
>TRBV6-4|TRBD2|TRBJ2-3|.
TGTGCCAGCAGTGACCTGGCGGGAGGTTCTCCAGATACGCAGTATTTT
CASSDLAGGSPDTQYF
>TRBV25-1|.|TRBJ1-2|.
TGTGCCAGCAGTGAATGGAGCAAAGCTAACTATGGCTACACCTTC
CASSEWSKANYGYTF
>TRBV2|TRBD1|TRBJ1-1|few
TGTGCCAGCAGGAGGGACAGGGATTTGAACACTGAAGCTTTCTTT
CASRRDRDLNTEAFF
>TRBV18|TRBD1|TRBJ2-7|few
TGTGCCAGCTCAAGTCGGACAGGTCAACCCGACGAGCAGTACTTC
CASSSRTGQPDEQYF
>TRBV7-3|TRBD1|TRBJ2-1|few
TGTGCCAGCAGCTTAACGGACAGGGTGGAGGGCTATGAGCAGTTCTTC
CASSLTDRVEGYEQFF
>TRBV5-1|.|TRBJ1-1|.
TGCGCCAGCGGATCTCCCGGGACAGAAGCTTTCTTT
CASGSPGTEAFF
>TRBV7-3|TRBD2|TRBJ2-5|.
TGTGCCAGCAGCATTCAAGCGGGGGAGCAAGAGACCCAGTACTTC
CASSIQAGEQETQYF
>TRBV7-2|.|TRBJ2-2|few
TGTGCCAGCAGCTTACCGAGGACCGGGGAGCTGTTTTTT
CASSLPRTGELFF
>TRBV7-2|.|TRBJ2-4|.
TGTGCCAGCAGTGTGGGGGCTGGAAACATTCAGTACTTC
CASSVGAGNIQYF
>TRBV29-1|.|TRBJ2-4|few
TGCAGCCCTGACCGCCACAGGGCTCCCAAAAACATTCAGTACTTC
CSPDRHRAPKNIQYF
>TRBV28|.|TRBJ1-2|.
TGTGCCAGCAGTTTTGGCAGTGTCGATGTGGATGGCTACACCTTC
CASSFGSVDVDGYTF
>TRBV7-7|TRBD1|TRBJ2-7|few
TGTGCTAGCAGCCGGGACAGGGAATCCTACGAGCAGTACTTC
CASSRDRESYEQYF
>TRBV28|TRBD2|TRBJ2-2|few
TGTGCCAGCAGCCCGCGGGGGGTGGGCACCGGGGAGCTGTTTTTT
CASSPRGVGTGELFF
>TRBV18|.|TRBJ1-1|.
TGTGCCAGCTCACAACGGACAGCCACTGAAGCTTTCTTT
CASSQRTATEAFF
>TRBV9|TRBD2|TRBJ2-7|few
TGTGCCAGCAGCGTAGCTCCGGGGGGGAAATCCTACGAGCAGTACTTC
CASSVAPGGKSYEQYF
>TRBV7-2|.|TRBJ2-3|few
TGTGCCAGCAGCTTAAACGGGAAAGCGGATACGCAGTATTTT
CASSLNGKADTQYF
>TRBV7-2|.|TRBJ2-2|few
TGTGCCAGCAGTTCCCGACTAGTAAGCGCGCTCGGGGAGCTGTTTTTT
CASSSRLVSALGELFF
>TRBV6-1|.|TRBJ2-2|.
TGTGCCAGCAGTGAAGGGCAGAACACCGGGGAGCTGTTTTTT
CASSEGQNTGELFF
>TRBV19|TRBD1|TRBJ1-4|.
TGTGCCAGTAGTGTCGGGACAGGCCCTAATGAAAAACTGTTTTTT
CASSVGTGPNEKLFF
>TRBV14|TRBD1|TRBJ1-1|.
TGTGCCAGCAGCCAAGATTGGGGGGACAGAATTGGCCCTGAAGCTTTCTTT
CASSQDWGDRIGPEAFF
>TRBV20-1|.|TRBJ2-4|few
TGCAGTGCTATGATAGTGGACATTCAGTACTTC
CSAMIVDIQYF
>TRBV7-8|.|TRBJ2-7|.
TGTGCCAGCAGCTTAGCTGAGGGAGGGGGCTACGAGCAGTACTTC
CASSLAEGGGYEQYF
>TRBV27|.|TRBJ2-3|.
TGTGCCAGCAGCCTTAGGACAGCCTTCACAGATACGCAGTATTTT
CASSLRTAFTDTQYF
>TRBV4-1|TRBD1|TRBJ2-7|.
TGCGCCAGCAGCCAAGGAACAGGGGTGTCTGCGAGATACGAGCAGTACTTC
CASSQGTGVSARYEQYF
>TRBV6-6|TRBD1|TRBJ1-2|.
TGTGCCAGCAGTAGGGACAGCTATGGCTACACCTTC
CASSRDSYGYTF
>TRBV28|.|TRBJ1-2|few
TGTGCCAGCAGTCCGACAGGAAACTATGGCTACACCTTC
CASSPTGNYGYTF
>TRBV18|TRBD1|TRBJ2-7|once
TGTGCCAGCCGCGGACAGGGAGGCTACGAGCAGTACTTC
CASRGQGGYEQYF
>TRBV9|.|TRBJ2-2|.
TGTGCCAGCAGTCCCTCCGGGGGGCCTTACACCGGGGAGCTGTTTTTT
CASSPSGGPYTGELFF
>TRBV6-6|.|TRBJ2-7|few
TGTGCCAGCAGTTACTCCCAGGCGACCGAGCAGTACTTC
CASSYSQATEQYF
>TRBV28|.|TRBJ1-2|.
TGTGCCAGCAGCCCCGGCCCGAGGAACTATGGCTACACCTTC
CASSPGPRNYGYTF
>TRBV6-1|.|TRBJ2-1|few
TGTGCCAGCAGGGGACAAACCTACAATGAGCAGTTCTTC
CASRGQTYNEQFF
>TRBV11-2|TRBD2|TRBJ2-1|few
TGTGCCAGCAGCAGACTAGCGGGAGGACTGGTCAATGAGCAGTTCTTC
CASSRLAGGLVNEQFF
>TRBV30|TRBD1|TRBJ2-3|.
TGTGCCTGGAGTGGTAGCCCTCACAGGGGATCGACAGATACGCAGTATTTT
CAWSGSPHRGSTDTQYF
>TRBV11-2|.|TRBJ1-2|.
TGTGCCAGCAGCTTAGATATTAACTATGGCTACACCTTC
CASSLDINYGYTF
>TRBV28|TRBD1|TRBJ2-6|.
TGTGCCAGCAGTGGGACAGGGGAGCCCTCGACTCTGGGGGCCAACGTCCTGACTTTC
CASSGTGEPSTLGANVLTF
>TRBV6-6|TRBD1|TRBJ1-5|once
TGTGCCAGCAGTCGCAACAGAGGGACAGGCGATCAGCCCCAGCATTTT
CASSRNRGTGDQPQHF
>TRBV5-1|TRBD1|TRBJ2-5|.
TGCGCCAGCAGCGAGATGGGACAGGGTGGTGGAGAGACCCAGTACTTC
CASSEMGQGGGETQYF